The text below deals with one T cell receptor beta chain. Authors' data handling: It was from reference gene primer amplification that nucleated cell counts were estimated. The data were produced by immunoSEQ multiplex PCR, yet TCRdb's version contains in-frame clones alone and is incomplete. V, J and clone size are those of that table, while D and trimming were read from the DNA. The repertoire holds some 180,000 clones, with just under 85% as singletons. The germline V and J ends were trimmed by 2 bases and 5 bases, with 16 bases remaining between them. Germline V lookup: CDR1 SGHTA, CDR2 FQGNSA. The CDR3 extends over 15 amino acids. These data are taken from a study of blood T cell repertoires in COVID-19. Seattle-derived patients entered the study during active infection and were followed longitudinally.

The origin of this receptor is a woman aged 80 or older with COVID-19, enrolled during active disease. The chain is built from TRBV7-2 and TRBJ2-7, with a weak D call TRBD1 (6 bases). The sequencing input was peripheral blood. CDR3 region: CASSLYWGLEDEQYF. CDR3 bases: TGTGCCAGCAGCTTATATTGGGGGCTCGAGGACGAGCAGTACTTC.